This TCR beta chain was retrieved from a study of OX40 agonist ivuxolimab in advanced cancers. Context from the whole study: The costimulatory receptor OX40 (CD134) was targeted by ivuxolimab, a fully human IgG2 agonistic monoclonal antibody. The purpose of peripheral TCRbeta sequencing was to test whether ivuxolimab changed TCR sequence diversity and led to clonal T-cell expansion. Partial responses occurred in three dose-escalation patients: two with cutaneous melanoma and one with hepatocellular carcinoma. In the dose-escalation cohort, 82.7% of patients were male, and the mean age was around 60 years, with a range of roughly 20 to 79. Patients were allowed to have had prior anti-PD-1, anti-PD-L1 or anti-CTLA-4 therapy, and roughly 40% of the dose-escalation patients had been treated with checkpoint inhibitors. Among the roughly 52 dose-escalation patients, around 20 had hepatocellular carcinoma, 15 or so melanoma, 9 renal cell carcinoma and 9 head and neck cancer. The paper reports the monotherapy dose-escalation portion (N ≈ 50 patients) of the phase I ivuxolimab trial. Intravenous ivuxolimab was administered to patients every 2 weeks at six dose levels: 0.01, 0.1, 0.3, 1.5, 3 and 10 mg/kg. Study-wide findings and limitations: Clonal expansion of both CD4+ and CD8+ blood T cells was observed from baseline to week 6 at doses 0.1 to 3.0 mg/kg. On average, CD8+ T cells showed more expanded clones than CD4+ T cells after ivuxolimab. Low levels of normalized T-cell clonal expansion were also shown by some nonresponding patients. In the 0.1-3.0 mg/kg groups, partial responders were among the patients with the lowest normalized peripheral clonal expansion, particularly in CD8+ T cells. Which antigens the clonally expanded peripheral T cells were specific for was not determined.

Patients with a history of autoimmune disease or receiving systemic immunosuppression were excluded from the trial. Peripheral blood for TCR sequencing was drawn from every dose cohort at baseline, at cycle 4 day 1 and at cycle 7 day 1. The samples were taken from a phase I, first-in-human, multicenter, open-label dose-escalation trial of ivuxolimab. The trial enrolled adults with locally advanced or metastatic head and neck squamous cell, hepatocellular, melanoma or renal cell carcinoma. Before TCR sequencing, CD4+ and CD8+ T cells were separately sorted from peripheral blood. V is cut by 8 bases and J by 9 bases, and the space between the germline ends is 11 bases. The CDR3 has 12 amino acids, counting the end cysteine and phenylalanine. The CDR3 DNA has 36 bases and is translated from base 1. Via the germline V gene, CDR1 is MNHEY and CDR2 SVGAGI. For this clone: What this receptor recognizes is not known. No quality values exist for individual bases; no much larger clone is one base distant.

Genomic DNA was isolated from the sorted cells so that the TCRbeta CDR3 region could be sequenced. TCRbeta CDR3 regions were sequenced using the immunoSEQ Assay. TCRdb limited this immuneACCESS table to in-frame rearrangements with V and J called. A share of clones is missing; checked studies link under half to unresolved V genes, and the rest is unexplained. Here the sample has approximately 76,000 clones; almost 85% occur a single time. The top ten constitute 0.5% to 0.7% of the sample. Recombination joined TRBV6-5 with TRBJ1-6; TRBD1 is a possible D gene, resting on 6 matching bases. This receptor was obtained from an adult with an advanced solid tumor such as melanoma, head and neck, liver or kidney cancer. Specimen: CD4+ or CD8+ T cells sorted from blood, collected in a trial of the OX40 agonist ivuxolimab. The DNA sequence reads TGTGCCAGCGAGGGGGGCGGTTCACCCCTCCACTTT. This is translated as CASEGGGSPLHF.